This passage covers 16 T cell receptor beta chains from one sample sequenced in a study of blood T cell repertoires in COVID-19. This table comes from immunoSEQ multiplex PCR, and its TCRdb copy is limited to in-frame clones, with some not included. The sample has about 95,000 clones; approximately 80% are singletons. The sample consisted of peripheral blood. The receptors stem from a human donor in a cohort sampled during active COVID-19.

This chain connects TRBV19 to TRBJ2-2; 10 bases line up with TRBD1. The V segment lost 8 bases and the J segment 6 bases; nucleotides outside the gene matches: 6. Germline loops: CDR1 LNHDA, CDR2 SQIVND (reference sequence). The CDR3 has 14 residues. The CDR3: CASCRDRGPGELFF. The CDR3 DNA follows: TGTGCCAGTTGCCGGGACAGGGGACCCGGGGAGCTGTTTTTT. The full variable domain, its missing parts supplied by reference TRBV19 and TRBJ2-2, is DGGITQSPKYLFRKEGQNVTLSCEQNLNHDAMYWYRQDPGQGLRLIYYSQIVNDFQKGDIAEGYSVSREKKESFPLTVTSAQKNPTAFYLCASCRDRGPGELFFGEGSRLTVL.

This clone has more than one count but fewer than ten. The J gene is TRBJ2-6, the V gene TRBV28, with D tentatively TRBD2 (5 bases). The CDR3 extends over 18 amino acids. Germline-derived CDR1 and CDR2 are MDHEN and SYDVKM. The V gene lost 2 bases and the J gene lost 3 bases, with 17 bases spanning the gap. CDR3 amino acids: CASSLGGRRPGGANVLTF. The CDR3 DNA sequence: TGTGCCAGCAGTTTAGGCGGGCGCAGGCCTGGTGGGGCCAACGTCCTGACTTTC.

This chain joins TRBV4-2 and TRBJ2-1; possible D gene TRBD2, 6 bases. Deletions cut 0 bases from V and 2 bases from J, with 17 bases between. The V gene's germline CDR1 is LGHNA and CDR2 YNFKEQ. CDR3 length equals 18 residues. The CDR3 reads CASSQDGIAVTTYNEQFF. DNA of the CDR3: TGTGCCAGCAGCCAAGATGGGATAGCGGTGACCACCTACAATGAGCAGTTCTTC.

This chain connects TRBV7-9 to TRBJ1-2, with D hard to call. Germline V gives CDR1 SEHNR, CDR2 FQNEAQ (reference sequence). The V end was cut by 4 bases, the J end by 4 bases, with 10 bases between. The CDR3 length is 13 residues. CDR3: CASSSGSPYGYTF. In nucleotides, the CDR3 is TGTGCCAGCAGCTCGGGATCTCCCTATGGCTACACCTTC.

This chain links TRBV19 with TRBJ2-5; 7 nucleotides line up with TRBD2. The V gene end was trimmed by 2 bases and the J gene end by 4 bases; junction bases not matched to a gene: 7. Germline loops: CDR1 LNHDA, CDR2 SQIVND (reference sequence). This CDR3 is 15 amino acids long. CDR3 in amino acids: CASSIRMGGGETQYF. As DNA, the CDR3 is TGTGCCAGTAGTATACGAATGGGGGGGGGAGAGACCCAGTACTTC.

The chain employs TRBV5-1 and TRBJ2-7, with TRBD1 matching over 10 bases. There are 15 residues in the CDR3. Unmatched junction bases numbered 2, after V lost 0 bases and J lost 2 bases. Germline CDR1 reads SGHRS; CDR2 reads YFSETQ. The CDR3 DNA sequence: TGCGCCAGCAGCTTGGAGGGACAGGGGACCTACGAGCAGTACTTC. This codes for CASSLEGQGTYEQYF.

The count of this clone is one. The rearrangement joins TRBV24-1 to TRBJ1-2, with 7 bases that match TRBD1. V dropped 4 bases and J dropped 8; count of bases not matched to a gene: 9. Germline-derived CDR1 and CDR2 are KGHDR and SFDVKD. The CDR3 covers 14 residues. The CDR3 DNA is TGTGCCACCAGTGAGCCGGGACAGATTGGAGGCTACACCTTC. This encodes CATSEPGQIGGYTF.

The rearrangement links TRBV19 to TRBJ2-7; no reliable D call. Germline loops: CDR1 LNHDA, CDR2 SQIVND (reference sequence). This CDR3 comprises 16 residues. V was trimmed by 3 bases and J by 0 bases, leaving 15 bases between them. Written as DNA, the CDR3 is TGTGCCAGTAGTATCGACGCCGCGGCCCGCTCCTACGAGCAGTACTTC. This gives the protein CASSIDAAARSYEQYF.

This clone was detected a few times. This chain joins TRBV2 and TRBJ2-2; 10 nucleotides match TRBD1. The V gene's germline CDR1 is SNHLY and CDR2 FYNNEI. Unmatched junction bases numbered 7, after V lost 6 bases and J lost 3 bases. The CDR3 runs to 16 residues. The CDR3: CASRRTGTGDTGELFF. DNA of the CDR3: TGTGCCAGCAGGAGGACTGGGACAGGGGACACCGGGGAGCTGTTTTTT.

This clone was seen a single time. The CDR3: CATSDRSSGMYEQYF. DNA of the CDR3: TGTGCCACCAGTGATAGGTCTAGCGGGATGTACGAGCAGTACTTC. The J gene is TRBJ2-7, the V gene TRBV24-1, with 9 bases fitting TRBD2. Looked up from germline, CDR1 is KGHDR and CDR2 is SFDVKD. This CDR3 spans 15 amino acids. The J segment lost 4 bases and the V segment lost 3 bases, leaving 6 bases of the junction unmatched.

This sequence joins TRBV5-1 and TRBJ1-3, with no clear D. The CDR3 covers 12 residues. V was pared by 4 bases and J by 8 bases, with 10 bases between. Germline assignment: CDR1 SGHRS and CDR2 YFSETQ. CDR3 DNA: TGCGCCAGCAGCCGCCCAGCGGACACCATATATTTT. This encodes CASSRPADTIYF.

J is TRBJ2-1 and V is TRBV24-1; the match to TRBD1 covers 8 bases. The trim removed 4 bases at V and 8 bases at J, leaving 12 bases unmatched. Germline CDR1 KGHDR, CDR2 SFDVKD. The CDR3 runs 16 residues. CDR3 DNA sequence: TGTGCCACCAGTGACGGACAGGGAGTGGTTCCCTATGAGCAGTTCTTC. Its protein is CATSDGQGVVPYEQFF.

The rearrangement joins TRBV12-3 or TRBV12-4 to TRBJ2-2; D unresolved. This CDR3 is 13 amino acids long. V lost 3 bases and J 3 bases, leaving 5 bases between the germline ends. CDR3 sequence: CASSFGYTGELFF. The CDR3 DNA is TGTGCCAGCAGTTTCGGGTACACCGGGGAGCTGTTTTTT.

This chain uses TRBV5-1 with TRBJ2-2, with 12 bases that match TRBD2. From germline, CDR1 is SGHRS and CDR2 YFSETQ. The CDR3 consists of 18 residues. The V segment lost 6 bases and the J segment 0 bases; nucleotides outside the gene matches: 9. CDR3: CASTRTSGTFANTGELFF. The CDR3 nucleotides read TGCGCCAGCACAAGGACTAGCGGGACCTTCGCGAACACCGGGGAGCTGTTTTTT.

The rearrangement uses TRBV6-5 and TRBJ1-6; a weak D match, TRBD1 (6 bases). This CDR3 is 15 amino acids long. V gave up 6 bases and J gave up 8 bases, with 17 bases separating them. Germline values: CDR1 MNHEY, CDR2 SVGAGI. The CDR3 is CASRASTGSDSPLHF. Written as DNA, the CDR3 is TGTGCCAGCAGGGCCTCTACAGGGTCGGATTCACCCCTCCACTTT.

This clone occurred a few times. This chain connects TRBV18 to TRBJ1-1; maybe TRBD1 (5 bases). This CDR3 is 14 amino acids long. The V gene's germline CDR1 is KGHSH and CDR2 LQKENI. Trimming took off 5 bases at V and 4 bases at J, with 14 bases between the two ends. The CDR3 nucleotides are TGTGCCAGCTCAGTGTCTGGACACCCCACTGAAGCTTTCTTT. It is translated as CASSVSGHPTEAFF. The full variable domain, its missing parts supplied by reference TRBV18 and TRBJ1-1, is NAGVMQNPRHLVRRRGQEARLRCSPMKGHSHVYWYRQLPEEGLKFMVYLQKENIIDESGMPKERFSAEFPKEGPSILRIQQVVRGDSAAYFCASSVSGHPTEAFFGQGTRLTVV.